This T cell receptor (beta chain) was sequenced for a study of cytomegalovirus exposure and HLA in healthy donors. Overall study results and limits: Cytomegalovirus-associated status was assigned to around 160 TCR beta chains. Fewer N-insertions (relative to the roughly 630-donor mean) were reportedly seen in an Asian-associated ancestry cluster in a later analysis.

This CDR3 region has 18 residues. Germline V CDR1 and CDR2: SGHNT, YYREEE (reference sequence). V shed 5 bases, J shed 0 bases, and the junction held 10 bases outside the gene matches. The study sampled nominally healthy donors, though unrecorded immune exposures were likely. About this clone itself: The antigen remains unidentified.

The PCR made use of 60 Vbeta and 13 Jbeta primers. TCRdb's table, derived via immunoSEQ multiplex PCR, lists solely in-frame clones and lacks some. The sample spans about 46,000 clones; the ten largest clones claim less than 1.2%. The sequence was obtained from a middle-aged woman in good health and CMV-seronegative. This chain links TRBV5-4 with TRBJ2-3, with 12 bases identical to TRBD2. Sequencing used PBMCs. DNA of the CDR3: TGTGCCAGCAGTCGTGGGACTAGCGGGTGGACTAGCACAGATACGCAGTATTTT. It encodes CASSRGTSGWTSTDTQYF.